This T cell receptor (beta chain) was sequenced during a study of siplizumab effects on memory and regulatory T cells. TCRdb's table, derived via immunoSEQ multiplex PCR, lists solely in-frame clones and lacks some. The sample has 15,000 to 20,000 clones, about 45% seen once. It was at 37°C and for five to seven days that the mixed lymphocyte reaction cells were cocultured. The study's findings and limits: Confirmation was lacking for the suppressive function of proliferating Tregs derived from siplizumab cultures. In the presence of siplizumab, alloreactive sequences traceable to unstimulated CD4+ memory cells were significantly reduced.

This clone came up a few times. Its antigen remains unknown. The TCR originated in a human donor in good health; the cells came from an allogeneic mixed lymphocyte reaction. Some clones in this sample may be carry-over from other donors' samples. Material for sequencing was CFSE-low (dividing) CD4+ T cells sorted from an allogeneic mixed lymphocyte reaction.

The CDR3, as DNA: TGTGCCAGCAGCTTGGGGGACAGGATTACCTACGAGCAGTACTTC. This codes for CASSLGDRITYEQYF. The chain employs TRBV5-6 and TRBJ2-7; TRBD1 agrees at 8 bases. The CDR3 is 15 amino acids. Germline V gene lookup returns CDR1 SGHDT and CDR2 YYEEEE. Losses at the gene ends were 0 bases for V and 2 bases for J; bases not matched to a gene: 4. Full variable domain (outside the CDR3, taken from reference TRBV5-6 and TRBJ2-7): DAGVTQSPTHLIKTRGQQVTLRCSPKSGHDTVSWYQQALGQGPQFIFQYYEEEERQRGNFPDRFSGHQFPNYSSELNVNALLLGDSALYLCASSLGDRITYEQYFGPGTRLTVT.